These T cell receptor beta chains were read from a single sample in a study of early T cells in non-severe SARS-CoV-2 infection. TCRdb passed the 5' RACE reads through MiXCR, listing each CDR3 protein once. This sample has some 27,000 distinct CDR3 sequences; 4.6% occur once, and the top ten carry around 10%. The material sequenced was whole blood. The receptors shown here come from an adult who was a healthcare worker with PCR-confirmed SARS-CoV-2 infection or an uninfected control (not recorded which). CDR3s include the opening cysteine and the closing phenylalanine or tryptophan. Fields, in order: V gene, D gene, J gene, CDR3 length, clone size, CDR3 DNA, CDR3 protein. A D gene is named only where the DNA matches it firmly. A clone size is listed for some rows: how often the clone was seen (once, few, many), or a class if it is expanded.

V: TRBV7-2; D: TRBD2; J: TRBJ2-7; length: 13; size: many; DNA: TGTGCCAGCAGCGAGCGGGAGGGGTACGAGCAGTACTTC; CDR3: CASSEREGYEQYF
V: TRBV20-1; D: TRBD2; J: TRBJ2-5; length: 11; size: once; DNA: TGCAGTGCTAAGGGAGGGGAGACCCAGTACTTC; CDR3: CSAKGGETQYF
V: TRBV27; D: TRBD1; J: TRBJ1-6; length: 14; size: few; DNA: TGTGCCAGCACCTTACAGGGGGGCACTTCACCCCTCCACTTT; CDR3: CASTLQGGTSPLHF
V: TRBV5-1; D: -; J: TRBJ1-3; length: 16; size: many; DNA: TGCGCCAGCAGCCTTACCCCCTCCGACAGGGGAAACACCATATATTTT; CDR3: CASSLTPSDRGNTIYF
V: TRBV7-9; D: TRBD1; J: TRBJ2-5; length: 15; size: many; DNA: TGTGCCAGCAGCTCGGGACAGGGGATAGTAGAGACCCAGTACTTC; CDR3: CASSSGQGIVETQYF
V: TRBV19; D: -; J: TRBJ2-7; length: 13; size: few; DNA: TGTGCCAGTAGTATACGACACTCCTACGAGCAGTACTTC; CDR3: CASSIRHSYEQYF
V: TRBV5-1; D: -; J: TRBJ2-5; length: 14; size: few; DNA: TGCGCCAGCAGCTTAGCTGGGGCTGAAGAGACCCAGTACTTC; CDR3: CASSLAGAEETQYF
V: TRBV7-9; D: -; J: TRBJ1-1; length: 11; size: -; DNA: TGTGCCAGCCAAGGGGCCACTGAAGCTTTCTTT; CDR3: CASQGATEAFF
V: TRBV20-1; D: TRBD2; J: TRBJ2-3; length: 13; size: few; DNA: TGCAGTGCTATGACTAGCGGGCAGGGTACGCAGTATTTT; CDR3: CSAMTSGQGTQYF
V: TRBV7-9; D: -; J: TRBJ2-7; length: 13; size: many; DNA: TGTGCCAGCAGCCTTCCTCCTATGTACGAGCAGTACTTC; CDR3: CASSLPPMYEQYF
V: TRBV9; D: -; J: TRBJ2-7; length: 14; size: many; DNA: TGTGCCAGCAGCGTAGACCCCATCTCCTACGAGCAGTACTTC; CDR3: CASSVDPISYEQYF
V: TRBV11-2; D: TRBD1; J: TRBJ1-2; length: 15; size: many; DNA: TGTGCCAGTACTAACCAGGGGGCGCTTGGCTATGGCTACACCTTC; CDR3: CASTNQGALGYGYTF
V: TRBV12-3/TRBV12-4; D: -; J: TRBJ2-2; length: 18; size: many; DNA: TGTGCCAGCAGCTCCACCCGACAGGCCCTGAAAACCGGCGGGGAGCTGTTTTTT; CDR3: CASSSTRQALKTGGELFF
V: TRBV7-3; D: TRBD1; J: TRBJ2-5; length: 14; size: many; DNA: TGTGCCAGCAGCCGGGGACAGGGGTACGAGACCCAGTACTTC; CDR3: CASSRGQGYETQYF
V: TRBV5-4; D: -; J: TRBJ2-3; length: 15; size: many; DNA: TGTGCCAGCAGCTTGCCACAGGCGGGCACAGATACGCAGTATTTT; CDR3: CASSLPQAGTDTQYF
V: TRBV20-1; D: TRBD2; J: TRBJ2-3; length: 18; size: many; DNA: TGCAGTGCTAGAGCTTATCTAGCGGGAGGGCCCTCATCAGATACGCAGTATTTT; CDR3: CSARAYLAGGPSSDTQYF
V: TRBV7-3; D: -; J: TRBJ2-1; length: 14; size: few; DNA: TGTGCCAGCGCCACTATGAACGGGTACAATGAGCAGTTCTTC; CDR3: CASATMNGYNEQFF
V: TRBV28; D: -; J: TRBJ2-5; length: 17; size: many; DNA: TGTGCCAGCAGTTCCCCTCTTAGGACATCTATTCAAGAGACCCAGTACTTC; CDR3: CASSSPLRTSIQETQYF
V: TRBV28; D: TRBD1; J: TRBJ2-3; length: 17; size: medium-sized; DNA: TGTGCCAGCAGTTCCCTTGGGGGGGGACAGGGAACAGATACGCAGTATTTT; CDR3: CASSSLGGGQGTDTQYF
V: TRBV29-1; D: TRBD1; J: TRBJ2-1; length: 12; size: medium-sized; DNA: TGCAGCGTCCTCCCAGGGGGCAATGAGCAGTTCTTC; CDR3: CSVLPGGNEQFF
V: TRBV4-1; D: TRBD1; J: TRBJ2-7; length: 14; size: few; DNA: TGCGCCAGCAGCCGCGGACAGGGGAACTACGAGCAGTACTTC; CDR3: CASSRGQGNYEQYF
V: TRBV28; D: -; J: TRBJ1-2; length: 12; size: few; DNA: TGTGCCAGCAGTCTCCCAGGGCATGGGTACACCTTC; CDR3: CASSLPGHGYTF
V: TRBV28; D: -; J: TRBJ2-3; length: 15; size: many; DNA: TGTGCCAGCACCTCGGATAAGTCGTACACAGATACGCAGTATTTT; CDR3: CASTSDKSYTDTQYF
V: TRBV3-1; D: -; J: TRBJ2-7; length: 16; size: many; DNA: TGTGCCAGCAGCTCTAAAAGTAAGGGGTACACTTACGAGCAGTACTTC; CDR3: CASSSKSKGYTYEQYF
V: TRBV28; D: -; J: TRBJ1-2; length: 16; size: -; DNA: TGTGCCAGCAGTTTAATTGATCGACTCCCGACCTATGGCTACACCTTC; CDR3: CASSLIDRLPTYGYTF
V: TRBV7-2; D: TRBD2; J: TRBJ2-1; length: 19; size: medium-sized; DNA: TGTGCCAGCAGCCCTACCCCTGGCGCGGGGGGACCTACTACAAGGGAGCAGTTCTTC; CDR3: CASSPTPGAGGPTTREQFF
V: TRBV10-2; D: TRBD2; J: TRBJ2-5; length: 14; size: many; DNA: TGCGCCAGCAGCGGACTAGCGGGAGTGGAGACCCAGTACTTC; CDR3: CASSGLAGVETQYF
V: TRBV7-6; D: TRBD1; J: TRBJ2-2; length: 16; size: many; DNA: TGTGCCAGCAGCTTAGCAGGGACAGGGGGCTCCGGGGAGCTGTTTTTT; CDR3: CASSLAGTGGSGELFF